The rows below give T cell receptor beta chains drawn from one sample of a study of T cell changes during pregnancy in multiple sclerosis. Here immunoSEQ multiplex PCR was the method, and the copy in TCRdb shows in-frame clones only, minus some. This sample has 55,000 to 85,000 clones, with more than 90% found just once. Specimen: peripheral blood, collected in the second trimester of pregnancy. These TCRs come from a female donor with multiple sclerosis, enrolled in a pregnancy study. The conserved cysteine and the conserved F or W are not part of the CDR3 here.

V gene	J gene	CDR3 protein
TRBV19	TRBJ2-3	ASSIALGGASTDTQY
TRBV6-5	TRBJ2-4	ASSYRDRVFDIQY
TRBV4-3	TRBJ2-7	ASSQEVRGAYEQY
TRBV30	TRBJ2-2	AWSVGSGGTGELF
TRBV7-2	TRBJ1-3	ASSSDRVGGNTIY
TRBV5-5	TRBJ1-1	ASSAGGSYTEAF
TRBV7-2	TRBJ2-5	ASSLARQETQY
TRBV6-4	TRBJ1-1	ASSRLLNTEAF
TRBV19	TRBJ2-5	ASSIGVRRETQY
TRBV9	TRBJ2-2	ASSASRTSGRSSGELF
TRBV6-6	TRBJ2-2	ASSGTENTGELF
TRBV20-1	TRBJ2-5	SAPGGTTQY
TRBV18	TRBJ1-4	ASSGGALGTEKLF
TRBV7-6	TRBJ1-3	ASSLEEGNTIY
TRBV15	TRBJ2-5	ATSSASGRWEETQY
TRBV29-1	TRBJ1-1	SVGAIQPNTEAF
TRBV5-1	TRBJ1-3	ASSLTRSSGNTIY
TRBV5-6	TRBJ2-5	ASSPIGQGAETQY
TRBV28	TRBJ1-2	ASSSLGTGGYT
TRBV28	TRBJ2-7	ASSLVAGGNYEQY
TRBV6-5	TRBJ2-1	ATRVTSGNEQF
TRBV27	TRBJ2-3	ASSTTGQYTDTQY
TRBV6-5	TRBJ1-4	ASSYGSGELF
TRBV27	TRBJ1-6	ASSLSGEYSPLH
TRBV7-7	TRBJ2-1	ASSLGGRKNEQF
TRBV10-3	TRBJ1-2	AISESRTGGVHGYT
TRBV29-1	TRBJ2-5	SIDRGRETQY
TRBV7-9	TRBJ2-7	ASSLPGGAVYEQY
TRBV20-1	TRBJ2-7	SVTGSHEQY
TRBV30	TRBJ2-6	AWSSGQFLSGANVLT
TRBV29-1	TRBJ2-1	SGGGSGSYNEQF
TRBV7-3	TRBJ2-2	ASSLKGVGVNTGELF
TRBV27	TRBJ2-7	ASSSQWTSYEQY
TRBV6-6	TRBJ1-4	ASRPLQPVGEKLF
TRBV19	TRBJ2-7	ASSMSLSAFPYEQY
TRBV5-1	TRBJ2-2	ASSRGGSGVNGELF
TRBV6-5	TRBJ1-4	ASSSGTDNNEKLF
TRBV9	TRBJ1-1	ASSVGLGAEAF
TRBV5-1	TRBJ2-7	ASSLDSGPYEQY
TRBV19	TRBJ2-7	ASSIVRGSYEQY
TRBV7-3	TRBJ2-3	ASSLLGGGGALDTQY
TRBV5-6	TRBJ1-2	ASSLAAGTDLYGYT
TRBV6-4	TRBJ2-3	ASSAGAGGADTQY
TRBV5-4	TRBJ1-2	ASSSFTTGNYGYT
TRBV19	TRBJ2-1	ASIRQGASYNEQF
TRBV7-2	TRBJ2-3	ASSPLGRGGQDTQY
TRBV27	TRBJ1-4	ASKSRAFDNEKLF
TRBV27	TRBJ1-2	ASSLSKTGGNYGYT